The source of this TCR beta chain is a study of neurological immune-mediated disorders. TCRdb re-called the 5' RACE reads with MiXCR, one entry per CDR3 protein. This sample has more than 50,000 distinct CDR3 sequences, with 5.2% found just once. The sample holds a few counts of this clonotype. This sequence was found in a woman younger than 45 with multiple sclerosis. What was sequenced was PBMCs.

The CDR3 loop reads CASSPQGEEQYF. DNA of the CDR3: TGTGCCAGCAGCCCACAGGGCGAAGAGCAGTACTTC. The chain links TRBV27 to TRBJ2-7, with a possible D match to TRBD1 (6 bases). Per the germline V gene, CDR1 is MNHEY and CDR2 is SMNVEV (reference sequence). V lost 6 bases to trimming and J lost 7 bases, with 13 bases between them. The CDR3 spans 12 residues.